This TCR beta chain was captured by sequencing in a study of cytomegalovirus exposure and HLA in healthy donors. Study results and limitations: As was reported, the HLA-A and HLA-B alleles of most subjects were accurately predicted from TCR beta sequences. Sequencing depth roughly uniform across donors was assumed in presence/absence analyses.

Remarks on this clone: Its antigen remains unknown.

The study ran its PCR with 60 Vbeta and 13 Jbeta primers. Authors' processing steps: About 10 million of tens of millions of unique TCR beta chains were shared, per a later count. TCRdb keeps only in-frame clones here, not all; method: immunoSEQ multiplex PCR. The V and J calls and the clone size are those of that table, but D and trimming were determined from the DNA. The table records about 140,000 clones, around 82% of them present only once. Between the trimmed V and J ends, which lost 4 bases and 6 bases, there was a span of 19 bases. The CDR3 sequence is 16 residues long. The germline gives CDR1 MNHEY, CDR2 SVGAGI.

This sequence originates from a woman under 30 in good health and CMV-seropositive. The specimen was PBMCs. This chain connects TRBV6-5 to TRBJ1-5; TRBD1 is a possible D gene (5 bases). The CDR3 loop reads CASSLTPGTSLQPQHF. In nucleotides, the CDR3 is TGTGCCAGCAGTTTGACCCCGGGGACTAGTCTTCAGCCCCAGCATTTT.